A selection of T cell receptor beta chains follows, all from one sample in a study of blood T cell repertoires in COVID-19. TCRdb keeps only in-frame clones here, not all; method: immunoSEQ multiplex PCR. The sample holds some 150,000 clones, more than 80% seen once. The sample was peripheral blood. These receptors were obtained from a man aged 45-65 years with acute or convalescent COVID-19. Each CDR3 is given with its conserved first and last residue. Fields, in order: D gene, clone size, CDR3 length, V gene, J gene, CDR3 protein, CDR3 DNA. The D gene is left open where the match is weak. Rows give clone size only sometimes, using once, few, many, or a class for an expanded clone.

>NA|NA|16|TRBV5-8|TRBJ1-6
CASSQTAPSNNSPLHF
TGTGCCAGCAGCCAGACTGCGCCAAGTAATAATTCACCCCTCCACTTT
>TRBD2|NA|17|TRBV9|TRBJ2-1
CASSANAGLAGSNEQFF
TGTGCCAGCAGCGCGAACGCAGGACTAGCGGGGAGCAATGAGCAGTTCTTC
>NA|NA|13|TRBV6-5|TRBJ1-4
CASTWQAGEKLFF
TGTGCCAGCACTTGGCAGGCAGGTGAAAAACTGTTTTTT
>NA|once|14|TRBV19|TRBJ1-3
CASSVTGTGNTIYF
TGTGCCAGTAGTGTAACAGGGACTGGAAACACCATATATTTT
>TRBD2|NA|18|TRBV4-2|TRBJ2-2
CASSQEVGTSGSGGELFF
TGTGCCAGCAGCCAAGAAGTAGGGACTAGCGGGAGTGGCGGGGAGCTGTTTTTT
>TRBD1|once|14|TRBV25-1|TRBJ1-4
CASSESGGNEKLFF
TGTGCCAGCAGTGAATCAGGGGGGAATGAAAAACTGTTTTTT
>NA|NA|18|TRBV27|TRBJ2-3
CASSLSTDGRDDTDTQYF
TGTGCCAGCAGTTTATCGACAGATGGGCGGGACGACACAGATACGCAGTATTTT
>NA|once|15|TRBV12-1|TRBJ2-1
CASSFGQPPYNEQFF
TGTGCCAGCAGCTTCGGACAGCCGCCCTACAATGAGCAGTTCTTC
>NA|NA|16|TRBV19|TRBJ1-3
CASSNLQGSSGNTIYF
TGTGCCAGTAGTAACCTCCAGGGGAGCTCTGGAAACACCATATATTTT
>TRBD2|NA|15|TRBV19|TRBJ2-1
CASIPGSSGSNEQFF
TGTGCCAGTATTCCGGGGTCTAGCGGGTCCAATGAGCAGTTCTTC
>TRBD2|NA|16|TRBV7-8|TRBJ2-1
CASSLAGTSGRSEQFF
TGTGCCAGCAGCTTAGCAGGGACTAGCGGGAGAAGCGAGCAGTTCTTC
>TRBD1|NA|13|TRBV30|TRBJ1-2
CAWSRDRDYGYTF
TGTGCCTGGAGCCGGGACAGGGACTATGGCTACACCTTC
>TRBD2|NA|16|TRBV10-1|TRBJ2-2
CASSEWSGRGTGELFF
TGCGCCAGCAGTGAATGGAGCGGGAGGGGCACCGGGGAGCTGTTTTTT
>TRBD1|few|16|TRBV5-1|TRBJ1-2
CASSFTPGQGAHGYTF
TGCGCCAGCAGCTTTACACCGGGACAGGGGGCCCATGGCTACACCTTC
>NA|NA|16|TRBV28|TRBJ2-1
CASSPSLRGPYNEQFF
TGTGCCAGCAGTCCCTCTTTGCGGGGACCCTACAATGAGCAGTTCTTC
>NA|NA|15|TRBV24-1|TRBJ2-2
CATAGGAPNTGELFF
TGTGCCACCGCTGGCGGGGCCCCGAACACCGGGGAGCTGTTTTTT
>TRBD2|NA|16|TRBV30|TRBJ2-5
CAWSGLAGGRQETQYF
TGTGCCTGGAGTGGACTAGCGGGGGGGCGGCAAGAGACCCAGTACTTC
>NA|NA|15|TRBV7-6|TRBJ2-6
CASSTKTPGANVLTF
TGTGCCAGCAGCACGAAGACTCCAGGGGCCAACGTCCTGACTTTC
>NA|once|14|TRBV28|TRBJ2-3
CASRNWRGSDTQYF
TGTGCCAGCCGCAACTGGAGAGGTTCCGATACGCAGTATTTT
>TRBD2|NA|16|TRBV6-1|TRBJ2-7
CASSKASGSGAYEQYF
TGTGCCAGCAGTAAAGCTAGCGGGAGTGGGGCCTACGAGCAGTACTTC
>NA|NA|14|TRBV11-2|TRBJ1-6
CASSLTPNNSPLHF
TGTGCCAGCAGCTTAACACCGAATAATTCACCCCTCCACTTT
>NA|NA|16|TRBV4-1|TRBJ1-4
CASSQDGASTNEKLFF
TGCGCCAGCAGCCAAGATGGGGCCAGTACTAATGAAAAACTGTTTTTT
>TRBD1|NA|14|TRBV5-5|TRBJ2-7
CASSAGTGTYEQYF
TGTGCCAGCAGCGCCGGGACAGGGACCTACGAGCAGTACTTC
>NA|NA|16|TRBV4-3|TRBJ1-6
CASSQDRAGWKSPLHF
TGCGCCAGCAGCCAAGATAGGGCAGGGTGGAAGTCACCCCTCCACTTT
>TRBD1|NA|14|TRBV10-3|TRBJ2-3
CAIRLGQGADTQYF
TGTGCCATCAGACTGGGACAGGGCGCAGATACGCAGTATTTT
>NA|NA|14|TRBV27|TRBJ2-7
CASSPRDPNYEQYF
TGTGCCAGCAGTCCGCGGGACCCTAACTACGAGCAGTACTTC
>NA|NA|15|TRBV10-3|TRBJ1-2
CAVTDSQPYNYGYTF
TGTGCCGTAACGGACAGCCAGCCTTATAACTATGGCTACACCTTC
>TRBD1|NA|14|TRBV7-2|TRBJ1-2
CASSGGQENYGYTF
TGTGCCAGCAGCGGGGGACAGGAGAACTATGGCTACACCTTC
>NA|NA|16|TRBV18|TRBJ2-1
CASSPKGHSYYNEQFF
TGTGCCAGCTCACCAAAGGGACACTCTTACTACAATGAGCAGTTCTTC
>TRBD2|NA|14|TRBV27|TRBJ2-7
CASSLSGLAREQYF
TGTGCCAGCAGTTTATCGGGACTAGCGCGCGAGCAGTACTTC
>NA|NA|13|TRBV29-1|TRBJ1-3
CSAEGRTGNTIYF
TGCAGCGCGGAGGGGCGGACAGGAAACACCATATATTTT
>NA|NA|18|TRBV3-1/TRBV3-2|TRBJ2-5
CASSSRQLTQGPQETQYF
TGTGCCAGCAGCTCCCGCCAACTCACACAGGGACCTCAAGAGACCCAGTACTTC
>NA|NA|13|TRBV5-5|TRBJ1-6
CASSLEQQGPLHF
TGTGCCAGCAGCTTGGAGCAGCAGGGGCCCCTCCACTTT
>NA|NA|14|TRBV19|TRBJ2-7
CASSAWDTYYEQYF
TGTGCCAGTAGTGCCTGGGACACCTACTACGAGCAGTACTTC
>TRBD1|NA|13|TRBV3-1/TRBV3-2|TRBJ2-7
CASSQDRTYEQYF
TGTGCCAGCAGCCAGGACAGGACCTACGAGCAGTACTTC
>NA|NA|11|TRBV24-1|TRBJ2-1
CATSDRNEQFF
TGTGCCACCAGTGATCGCAATGAGCAGTTCTTC
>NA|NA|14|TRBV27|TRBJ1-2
CASSLRGIWFGYTF
TGTGCCAGCAGTTTACGGGGGATCTGGTTTGGCTACACCTTC
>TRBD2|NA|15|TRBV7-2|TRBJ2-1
CASSLSAGGSFEQFF
TGTGCCAGCAGCTTATCGGCGGGGGGGAGTTTTGAGCAGTTCTTC